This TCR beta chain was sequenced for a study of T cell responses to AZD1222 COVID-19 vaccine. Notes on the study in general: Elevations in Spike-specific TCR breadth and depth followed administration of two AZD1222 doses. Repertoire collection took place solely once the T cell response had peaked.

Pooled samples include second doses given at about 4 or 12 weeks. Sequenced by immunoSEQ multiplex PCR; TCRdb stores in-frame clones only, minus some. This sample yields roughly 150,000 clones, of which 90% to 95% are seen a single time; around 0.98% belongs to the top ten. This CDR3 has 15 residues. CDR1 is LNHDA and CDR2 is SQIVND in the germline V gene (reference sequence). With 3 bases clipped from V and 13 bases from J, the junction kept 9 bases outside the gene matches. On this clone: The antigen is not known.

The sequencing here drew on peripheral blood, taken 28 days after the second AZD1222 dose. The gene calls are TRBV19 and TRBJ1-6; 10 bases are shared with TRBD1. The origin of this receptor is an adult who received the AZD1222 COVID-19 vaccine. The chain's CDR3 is CASSILGDRGSPLHF. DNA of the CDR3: TGTGCCAGTAGTATTTTAGGGGACAGGGGATCCCCCCTCCACTTT. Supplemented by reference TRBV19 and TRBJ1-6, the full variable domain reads DGGITQSPKYLFRKEGQNVTLSCEQNLNHDAMYWYRQDPGQGLRLIYYSQIVNDFQKGDIAEGYSVSREKKESFPLTVTSAQKNPTAFYLCASSILGDRGSPLHFGNGTRLTVT.